This TCR beta chain was sequenced during a study of regulatory T cells in long-lasting Graves disease. Regarding time point: persistent/refractory GD, antithyroid drugs over 5 years with positive TRAb. Isolated PBMC RNA provided the starting material for the TCR library. Graves' disease diagnosis relied on American Thyroid Association guidelines. The CDR3 runs to 13 residues. V trimming: 0 bases; J trimming: 10 bases; junction bases outside the gene matches: 5. Germline V gene data show CDR1 as LNHNV and CDR2 as YYDKDF (reference sequence). This clonotype has a handful of counts. Sequencing libraries for TCR beta were prepared with iRepertoire HTBI primers and Arm-PCR of CDR3 regions. TCRdb re-analysed the multiplex PCR reads in MiXCR, keeping a single row per CDR3 protein. The data hold 350,000 to 450,000 distinct CDR3 sequences, with roughly 23% observed a single time.

The receptor was derived from a female donor with Graves disease. Sequencing was performed on peripheral blood mononuclear cells (PBMCs), taken when the disease was refractory, from a patient treated with antithyroid drugs. The chain links TRBV15 to TRBJ1-1; TRBD1 aligns across 7 bases. The chain's CDR3 is CATSRDAGTAAFF. The CDR3 region has the DNA TGTGCCACCAGCAGAGACGCCGGGACAGCAGCTTTCTTT.